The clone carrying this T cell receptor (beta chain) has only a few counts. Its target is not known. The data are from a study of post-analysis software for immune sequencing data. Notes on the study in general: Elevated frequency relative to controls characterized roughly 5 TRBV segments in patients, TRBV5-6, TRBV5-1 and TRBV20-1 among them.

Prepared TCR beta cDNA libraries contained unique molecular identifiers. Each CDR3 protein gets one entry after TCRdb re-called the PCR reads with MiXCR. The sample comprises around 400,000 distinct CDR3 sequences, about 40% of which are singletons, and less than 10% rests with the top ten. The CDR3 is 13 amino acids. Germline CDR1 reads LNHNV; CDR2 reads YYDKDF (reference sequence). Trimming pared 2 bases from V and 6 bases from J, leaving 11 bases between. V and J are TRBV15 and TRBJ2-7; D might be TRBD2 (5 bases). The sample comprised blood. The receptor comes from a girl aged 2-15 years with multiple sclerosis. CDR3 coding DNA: TGTGCCACCAGCAGACTAGATCGGGGCGAGCAGTACTTC. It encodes CATSRLDRGEQYF.